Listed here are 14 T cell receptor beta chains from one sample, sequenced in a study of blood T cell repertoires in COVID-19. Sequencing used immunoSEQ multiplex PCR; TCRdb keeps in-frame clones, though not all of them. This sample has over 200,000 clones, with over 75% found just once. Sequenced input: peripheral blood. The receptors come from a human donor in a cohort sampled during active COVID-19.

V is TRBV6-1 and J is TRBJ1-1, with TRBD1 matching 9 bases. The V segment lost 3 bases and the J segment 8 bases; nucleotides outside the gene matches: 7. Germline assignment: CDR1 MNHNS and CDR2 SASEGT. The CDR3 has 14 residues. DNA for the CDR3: TGTGCCAGCAGTGAGGGGACAGGGATTTTAGAAGCTTTCTTT. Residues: CASSEGTGILEAFF.

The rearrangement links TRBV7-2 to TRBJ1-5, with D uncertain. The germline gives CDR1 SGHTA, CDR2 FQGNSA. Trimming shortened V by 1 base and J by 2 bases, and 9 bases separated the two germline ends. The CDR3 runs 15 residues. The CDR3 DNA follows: TGTGCCAGCAGCTTAGATAGCTTGGGCAATCAGCCCCAGCATTTT. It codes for CASSLDSLGNQPQHF.

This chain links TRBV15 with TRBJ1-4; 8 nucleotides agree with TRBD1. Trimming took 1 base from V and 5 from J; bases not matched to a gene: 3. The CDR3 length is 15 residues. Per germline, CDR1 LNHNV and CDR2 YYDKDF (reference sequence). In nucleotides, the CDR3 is TGTGCCACCAGCAGAGGGACAGGGATAAATGAAAAACTGTTTTTT. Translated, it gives CATSRGTGINEKLFF.

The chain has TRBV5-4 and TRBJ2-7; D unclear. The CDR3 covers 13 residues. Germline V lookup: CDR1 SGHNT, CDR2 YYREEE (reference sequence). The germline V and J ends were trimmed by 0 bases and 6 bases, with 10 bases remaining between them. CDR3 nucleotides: TGTGCCAGCAGCTTGGATTGGGCAGGCGAGCAGTACTTC. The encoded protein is CASSLDWAGEQYF.

Here the CDR3 DNA reads TGTGCCAGCAGCTTGGCATCTACTGAAGCTTTCTTT. Residues: CASSLASTEAFF. The gene calls are TRBV7-9 and TRBJ1-1; D remains ambiguous. Germline-derived CDR1 and CDR2 are SEHNR and FQNEAQ (reference sequence). CDR3 length: 12 amino acids. V dropped 3 bases and J dropped 5 bases, with 7 bases sitting between them.

The CDR3 loop is CAISAGVTDTQYF. The CDR3 DNA follows: TGTGCCATCAGTGCAGGGGTTACAGATACGCAGTATTTT. The chain carries TRBV10-3 and TRBJ2-3, with D possibly TRBD1 on 6 matching bases. The V end was cut by 4 bases, the J end by 3 bases, with 8 bases between. CDR1 and CDR2 (germline): ENHRY, SYGVKD. The CDR3 is 13 amino acids.

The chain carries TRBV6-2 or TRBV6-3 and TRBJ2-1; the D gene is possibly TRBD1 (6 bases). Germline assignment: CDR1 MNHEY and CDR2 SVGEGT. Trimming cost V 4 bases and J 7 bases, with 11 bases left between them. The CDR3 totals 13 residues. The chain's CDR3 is CASSSRGRNEQFF. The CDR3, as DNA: TGTGCCAGCAGTTCCAGGGGTCGTAATGAGCAGTTCTTC.

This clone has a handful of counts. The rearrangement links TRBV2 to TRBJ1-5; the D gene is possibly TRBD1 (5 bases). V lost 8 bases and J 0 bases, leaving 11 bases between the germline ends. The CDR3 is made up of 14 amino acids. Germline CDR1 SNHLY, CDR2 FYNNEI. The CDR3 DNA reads TGTGCCAGCCGACAGTTCGTTAGCAATCAGCCCCAGCATTTT. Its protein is CASRQFVSNQPQHF.

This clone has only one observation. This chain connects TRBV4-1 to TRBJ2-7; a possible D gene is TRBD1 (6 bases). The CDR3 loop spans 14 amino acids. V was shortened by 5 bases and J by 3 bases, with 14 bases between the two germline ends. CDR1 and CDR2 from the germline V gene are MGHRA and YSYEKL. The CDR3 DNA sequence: TGCGCCAGCAGCTTACGGACAGTTAACTACGAGCAGTACTTC. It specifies CASSLRTVNYEQYF.

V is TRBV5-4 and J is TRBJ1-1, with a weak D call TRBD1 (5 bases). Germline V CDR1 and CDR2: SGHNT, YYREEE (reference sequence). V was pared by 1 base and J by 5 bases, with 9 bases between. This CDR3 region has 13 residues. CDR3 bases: TGTGCCAGCAGCTTGCCCGGGGGAACTGAAGCTTTCTTT. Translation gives CASSLPGGTEAFF.

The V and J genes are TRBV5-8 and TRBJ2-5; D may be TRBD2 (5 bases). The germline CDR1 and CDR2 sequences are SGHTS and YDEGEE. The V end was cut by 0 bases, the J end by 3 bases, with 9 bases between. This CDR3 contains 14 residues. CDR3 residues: CASSLVWEKETQYF. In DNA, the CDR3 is TGTGCCAGCAGCTTGGTGTGGGAGAAAGAGACCCAGTACTTC.

In DNA, the CDR3 is TGCGCCAGCAGCCCGGGACACTCCTACGAGCAGTACTTC. Protein sequence: CASSPGHSYEQYF. This chain joins TRBV5-1 and TRBJ2-7; possibly TRBD1 for D (6 bases). Germline lookup yields CDR1 SGHRS and CDR2 YFSETQ. This CDR3 spans 13 amino acids. The V and J ends lost 4 bases and 0 bases respectively, with 8 bases between them.

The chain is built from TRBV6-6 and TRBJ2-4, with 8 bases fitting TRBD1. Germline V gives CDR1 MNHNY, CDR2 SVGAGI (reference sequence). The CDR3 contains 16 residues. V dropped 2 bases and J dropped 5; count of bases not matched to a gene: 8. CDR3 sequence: CASSYPTGEYQNIQYF. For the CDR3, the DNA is TGTGCCAGCAGTTACCCGACAGGGGAGTACCAAAACATTCAGTACTTC.

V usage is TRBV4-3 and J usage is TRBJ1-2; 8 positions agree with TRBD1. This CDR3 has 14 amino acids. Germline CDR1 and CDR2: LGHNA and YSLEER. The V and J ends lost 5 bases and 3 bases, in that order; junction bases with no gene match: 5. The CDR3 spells CASSVQGGDYGYTF. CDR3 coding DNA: TGCGCCAGCAGCGTACAGGGGGGTGACTATGGCTACACCTTC.